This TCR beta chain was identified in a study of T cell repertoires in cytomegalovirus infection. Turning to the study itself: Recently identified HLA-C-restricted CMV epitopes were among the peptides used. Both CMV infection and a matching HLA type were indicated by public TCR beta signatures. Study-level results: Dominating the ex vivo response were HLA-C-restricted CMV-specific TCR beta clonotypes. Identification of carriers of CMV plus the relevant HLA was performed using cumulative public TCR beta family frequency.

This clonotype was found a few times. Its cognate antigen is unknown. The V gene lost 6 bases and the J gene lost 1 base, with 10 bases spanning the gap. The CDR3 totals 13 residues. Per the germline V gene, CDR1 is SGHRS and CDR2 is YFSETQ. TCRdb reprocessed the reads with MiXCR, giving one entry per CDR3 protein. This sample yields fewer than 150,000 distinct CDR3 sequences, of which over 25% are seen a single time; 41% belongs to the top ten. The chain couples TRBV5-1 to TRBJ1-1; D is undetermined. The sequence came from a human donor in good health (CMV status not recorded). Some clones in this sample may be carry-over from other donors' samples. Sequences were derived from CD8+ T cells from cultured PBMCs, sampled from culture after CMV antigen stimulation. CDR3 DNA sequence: TGCGCCAGCAATTACGGGTCGAACACTGAAGCTTTCTTT. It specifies CASNYGSNTEAFF.